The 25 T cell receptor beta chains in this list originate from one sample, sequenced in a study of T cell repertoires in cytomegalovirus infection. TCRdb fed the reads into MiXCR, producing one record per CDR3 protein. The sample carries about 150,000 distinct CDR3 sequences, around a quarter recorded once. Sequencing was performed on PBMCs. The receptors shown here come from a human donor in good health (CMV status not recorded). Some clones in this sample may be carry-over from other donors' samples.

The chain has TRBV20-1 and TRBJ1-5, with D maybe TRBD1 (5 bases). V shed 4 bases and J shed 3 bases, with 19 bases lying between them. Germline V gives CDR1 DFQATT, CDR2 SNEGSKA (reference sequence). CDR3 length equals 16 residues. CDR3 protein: CSATKGRSAPNQPQHF. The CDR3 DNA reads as TGCAGTGCTACCAAGGGACGGAGTGCACCCAATCAGCCCCAGCATTTT.

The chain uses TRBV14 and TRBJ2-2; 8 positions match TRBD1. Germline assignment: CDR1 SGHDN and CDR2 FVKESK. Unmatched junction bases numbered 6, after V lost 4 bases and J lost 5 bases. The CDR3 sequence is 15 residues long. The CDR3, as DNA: TGTGCCAGCAGCCCCCTGACAGGGGTTACCGGGGAGCTGTTTTTT. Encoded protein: CASSPLTGVTGELFF.

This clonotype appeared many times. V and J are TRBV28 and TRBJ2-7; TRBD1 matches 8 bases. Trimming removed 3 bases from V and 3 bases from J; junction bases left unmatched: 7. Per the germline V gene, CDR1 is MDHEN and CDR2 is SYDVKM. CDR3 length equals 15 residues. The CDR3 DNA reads TGTGCCAGCAGTTTGATCAGGGGGCGGTTCTACGAGCAGTACTTC. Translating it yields CASSLIRGRFYEQYF. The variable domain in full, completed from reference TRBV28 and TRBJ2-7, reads DVKVTQSSRYLVKRTGEKVFLECVQDMDHENMFWYRQDPGLGLRLIYFSYDVKMKEKGDIPEGYSVSREKKERFSLILESASTNQTSMYLCASSLIRGRFYEQYFGPGTRLTVT.

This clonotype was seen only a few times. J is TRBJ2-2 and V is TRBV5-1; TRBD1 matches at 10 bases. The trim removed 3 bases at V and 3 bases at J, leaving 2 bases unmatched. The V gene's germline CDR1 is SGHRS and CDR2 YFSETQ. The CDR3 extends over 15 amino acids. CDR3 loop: CASSSDRGDTGELFF. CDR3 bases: TGCGCCAGCAGCTCGGACAGGGGGGACACCGGGGAGCTGTTTTTT.

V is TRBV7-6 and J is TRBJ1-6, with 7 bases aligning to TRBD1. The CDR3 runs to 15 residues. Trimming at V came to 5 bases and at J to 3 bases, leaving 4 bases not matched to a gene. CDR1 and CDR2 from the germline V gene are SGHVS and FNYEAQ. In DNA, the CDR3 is TGTGCCAGCAGCGGCCGGGACAGCTATAATTCACCCCTCCACTTT. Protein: CASSGRDSYNSPLHF.

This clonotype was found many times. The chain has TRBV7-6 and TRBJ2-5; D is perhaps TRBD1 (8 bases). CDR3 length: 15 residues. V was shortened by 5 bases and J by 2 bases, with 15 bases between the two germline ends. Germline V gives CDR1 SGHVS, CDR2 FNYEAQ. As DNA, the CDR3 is TGTGCCAGCAGCCCCGGACAGGGAGGGCAAGAGACCCAGTACTTC. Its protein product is CASSPGQGGQETQYF. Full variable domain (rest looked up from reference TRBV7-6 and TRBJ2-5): GAGVSQSPRYKVTKRGQDVALRCDPISGHVSLYWYRQALGQGPEFLTYFNYEAQQDKSGLPNDRFSAERPEGSISTLTIQRTEQRDSAMYRCASSPGQGGQETQYFGPGTRLLVL.

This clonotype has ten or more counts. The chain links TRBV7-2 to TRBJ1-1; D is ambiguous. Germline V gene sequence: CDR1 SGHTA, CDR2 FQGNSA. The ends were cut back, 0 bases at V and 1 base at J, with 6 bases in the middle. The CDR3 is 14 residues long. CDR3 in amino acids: CASSLAGRNTEAFF. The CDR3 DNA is TGTGCCAGCAGCTTAGCCGGAAGGAACACTGAAGCTTTCTTT.

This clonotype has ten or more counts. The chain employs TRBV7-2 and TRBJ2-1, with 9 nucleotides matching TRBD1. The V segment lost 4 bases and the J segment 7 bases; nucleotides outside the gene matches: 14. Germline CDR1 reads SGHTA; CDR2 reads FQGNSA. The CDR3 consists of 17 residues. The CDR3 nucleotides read TGTGCCAGCAGCTGGCCAAGGTCCGGGACAGGGATGAATGAGCAGTTCTTC. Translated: CASSWPRSGTGMNEQFF.

The CDR3 DNA sequence: TGTGCCAGCTCACCCCAAAGCGGGAGGACGTACAATGAGCAGTTCTTC. Its translation: CASSPQSGRTYNEQFF. The genes are TRBV18 and TRBJ2-1; 9 bases are shared with TRBD2. The V segment lost 3 bases and the J segment 4 bases; nucleotides outside the gene matches: 7. The length of the CDR3 is 16 residues. The germline V gene has CDR1 KGHSH and CDR2 LQKENI.

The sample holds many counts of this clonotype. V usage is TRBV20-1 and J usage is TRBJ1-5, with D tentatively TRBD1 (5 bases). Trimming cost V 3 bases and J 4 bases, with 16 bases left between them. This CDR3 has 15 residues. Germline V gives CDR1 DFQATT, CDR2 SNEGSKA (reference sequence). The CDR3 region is CSASGWQGKNQPQHF. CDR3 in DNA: TGCAGTGCTAGTGGGTGGCAGGGTAAAAATCAGCCCCAGCATTTT.

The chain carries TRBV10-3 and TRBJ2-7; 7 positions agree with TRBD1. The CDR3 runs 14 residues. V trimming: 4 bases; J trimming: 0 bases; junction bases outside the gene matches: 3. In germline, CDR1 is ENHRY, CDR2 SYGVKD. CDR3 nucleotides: TGTGCCATCAGTGCGGGACAGAGCTCCTACGAGCAGTACTTC. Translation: CAISAGQSSYEQYF.

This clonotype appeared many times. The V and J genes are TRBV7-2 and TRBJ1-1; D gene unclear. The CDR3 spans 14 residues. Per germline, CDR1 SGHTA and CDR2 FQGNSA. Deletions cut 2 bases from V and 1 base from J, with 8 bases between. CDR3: CASSLTRENTEAFF. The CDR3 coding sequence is TGTGCCAGCAGCTTAACTAGGGAGAACACTGAAGCTTTCTTT. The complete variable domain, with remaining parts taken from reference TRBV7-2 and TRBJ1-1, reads GAGVSQSPSNKVTEKGKDVELRCDPISGHTALYWYRQSLGQGLEFLIYFQGNSAPDKSGLPSDRFSAERTGGSVSTLTIQRTQQEDSAVYLCASSLTRENTEAFFGQGTRLTVV.

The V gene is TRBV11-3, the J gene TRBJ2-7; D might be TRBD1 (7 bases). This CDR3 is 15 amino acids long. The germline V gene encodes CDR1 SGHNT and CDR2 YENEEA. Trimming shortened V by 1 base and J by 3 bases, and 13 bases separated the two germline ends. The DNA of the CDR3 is TGTGCCAGCAGCTTAGGGACAGGAGGGGACTACGAGCAGTACTTC. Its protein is CASSLGTGGDYEQYF.

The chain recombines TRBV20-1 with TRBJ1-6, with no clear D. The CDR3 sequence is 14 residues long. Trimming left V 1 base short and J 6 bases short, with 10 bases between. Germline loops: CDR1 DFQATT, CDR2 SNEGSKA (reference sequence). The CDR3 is CSARAGTRNSPLHF. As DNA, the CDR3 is TGCAGTGCTAGAGCGGGCACCCGTAATTCACCCCTCCACTTT.

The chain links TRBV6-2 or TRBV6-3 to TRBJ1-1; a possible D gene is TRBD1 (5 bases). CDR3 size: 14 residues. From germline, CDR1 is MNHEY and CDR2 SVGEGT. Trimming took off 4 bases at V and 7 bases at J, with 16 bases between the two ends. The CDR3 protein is CASSWDGESFEAFF. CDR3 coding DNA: TGTGCCAGCAGTTGGGACGGAGAGTCTTTTGAAGCTTTCTTT.

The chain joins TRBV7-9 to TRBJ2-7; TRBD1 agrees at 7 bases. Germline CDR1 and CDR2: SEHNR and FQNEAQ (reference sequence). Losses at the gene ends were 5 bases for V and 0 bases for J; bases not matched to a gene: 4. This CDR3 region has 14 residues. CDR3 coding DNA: TGTGCCAGCAGCCCGGGACAGACCTCCTACGAGCAGTACTTC. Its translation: CASSPGQTSYEQYF.

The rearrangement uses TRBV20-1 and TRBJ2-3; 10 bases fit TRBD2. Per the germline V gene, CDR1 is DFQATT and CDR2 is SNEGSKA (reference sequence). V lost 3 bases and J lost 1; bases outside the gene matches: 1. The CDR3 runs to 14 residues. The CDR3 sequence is CSASLAGGTDTQYF. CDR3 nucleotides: TGCAGTGCTAGCCTAGCGGGGGGCACAGATACGCAGTATTTT.

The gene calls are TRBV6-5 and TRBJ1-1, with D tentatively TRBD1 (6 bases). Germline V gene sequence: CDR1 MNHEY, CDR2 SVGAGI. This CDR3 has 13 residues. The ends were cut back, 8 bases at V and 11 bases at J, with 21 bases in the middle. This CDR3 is CASGGPGGSVAFF. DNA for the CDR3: TGTGCCAGCGGTGGCCCGGGGGGCTCAGTGGCTTTCTTT.

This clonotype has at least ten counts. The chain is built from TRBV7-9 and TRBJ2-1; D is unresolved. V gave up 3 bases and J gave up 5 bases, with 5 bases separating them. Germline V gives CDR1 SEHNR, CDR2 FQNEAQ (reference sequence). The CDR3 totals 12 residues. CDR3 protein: CASSFEHNEQFF. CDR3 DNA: TGTGCCAGCAGCTTTGAACACAATGAGCAGTTCTTC.

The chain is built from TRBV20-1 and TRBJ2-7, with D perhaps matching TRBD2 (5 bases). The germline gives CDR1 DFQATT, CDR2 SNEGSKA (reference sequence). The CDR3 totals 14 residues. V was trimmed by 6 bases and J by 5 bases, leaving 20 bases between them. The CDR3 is CSAQAEAFRNEQYF. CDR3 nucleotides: TGCAGTGCCCAGGCGGAGGCTTTTCGTAACGAGCAGTACTTC.

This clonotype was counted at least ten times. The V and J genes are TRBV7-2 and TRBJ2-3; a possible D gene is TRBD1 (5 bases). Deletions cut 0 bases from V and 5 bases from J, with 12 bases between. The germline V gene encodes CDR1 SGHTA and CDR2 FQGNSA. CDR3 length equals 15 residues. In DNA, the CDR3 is TGTGCCAGCAGCTTAGCTGGACACGGTGTAGATACGCAGTATTTT. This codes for CASSLAGHGVDTQYF.

The CDR3: CASSYGTSEISSYEQYF. The CDR3 DNA reads TGTGCCAGCAGCTACGGGACTAGCGAGATTTCCTCCTACGAGCAGTACTTC. J is TRBJ2-7 and V is TRBV11-2; 10 nucleotides line up with TRBD2. The CDR3 extends over 17 amino acids. The V gene end was trimmed by 4 bases and the J gene end by 0 bases; junction bases not matched to a gene: 9. Germline V CDR1 and CDR2: SGHAT, FQNNGV.

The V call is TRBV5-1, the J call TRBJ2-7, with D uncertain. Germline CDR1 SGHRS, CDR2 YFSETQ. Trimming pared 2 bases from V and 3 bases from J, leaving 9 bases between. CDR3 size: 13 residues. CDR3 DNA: TGCGCCAGCAGCTTAAGTTCTGTCTACGAGCAGTACTTC. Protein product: CASSLSSVYEQYF.

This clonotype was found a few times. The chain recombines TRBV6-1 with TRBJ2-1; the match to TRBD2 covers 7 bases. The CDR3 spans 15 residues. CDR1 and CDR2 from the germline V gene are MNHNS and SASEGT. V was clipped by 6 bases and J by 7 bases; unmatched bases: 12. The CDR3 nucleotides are TGTGCCAGCAGCCGGGACTATTCAGGCGGGAATGAGCAGTTCTTC. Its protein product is CASSRDYSGGNEQFF.

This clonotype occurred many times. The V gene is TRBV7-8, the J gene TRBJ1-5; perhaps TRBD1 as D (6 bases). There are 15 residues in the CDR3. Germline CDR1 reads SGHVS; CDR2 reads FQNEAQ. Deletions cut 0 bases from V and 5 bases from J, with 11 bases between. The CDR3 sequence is CASSLALKGDQPQHF. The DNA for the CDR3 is TGTGCCAGCAGCTTAGCGCTTAAGGGGGATCAGCCCCAGCATTTT.